The rows below give T cell receptor beta chains drawn from one sample of a study of OX40 agonist ivuxolimab in advanced cancers. This table comes from immunoSEQ multiplex PCR, and its TCRdb copy is limited to in-frame clones, with some not included. Found here are 40,000 to 50,000 clones, more than 75% of them singletons; the top ten hold about 40%. Here the sequenced sample was CD4+ or CD8+ T cells sorted from blood, taken in a trial of the OX40 agonist ivuxolimab. Receptors were obtained from an adult with an advanced solid tumor such as melanoma, head and neck, liver or kidney cancer. CDR3s include the opening cysteine and the closing phenylalanine or tryptophan. A D gene is named only where the DNA matches it firmly. Rows give clone size only sometimes, using once, few, many, or a class for an expanded clone.

j_call | d_call | clone_size | v_call | cdr3_aa | cdr3_nt
TRBJ1-1 | . | . | TRBV4-2 | CASSQAQNENTEAFF | TGTGCCAGCAGCCAGGCTCAGAACGAGAACACTGAAGCTTTCTTT
TRBJ2-1 | . | . | TRBV7-2 | CASSSLGGISYNEQFF | TGTGCCAGCAGCTCCCTTGGGGGAATTTCCTACAATGAGCAGTTCTTC
TRBJ1-3 | TRBD1 | . | TRBV9 | CASSAGQANSGNTIYF | TGTGCCAGCAGCGCGGGACAGGCGAACTCTGGAAACACCATATATTTT
TRBJ1-2 | TRBD1 | . | TRBV2 | CASSVGGTASILNYGYTF | TGTGCCAGCAGTGTAGGGGGGACAGCAAGTATTCTAAACTATGGCTACACCTTC
TRBJ2-5 | . | . | TRBV10-3 | CAISEGATLWGQETQYF | TGTGCCATCAGTGAGGGGGCGACACTCTGGGGGCAAGAGACCCAGTACTTC
TRBJ1-1 | . | . | TRBV19 | CASSTQGTTEAFF | TGTGCCAGTAGTACCCAGGGTACCACTGAAGCTTTCTTT
TRBJ1-1 | . | . | TRBV5-3 | CARSGRLNTEAFF | TGTGCCAGAAGCGGTCGGCTGAACACTGAAGCTTTCTTT
TRBJ1-3 | . | . | TRBV18 | CASSKGQEGSGNTIYF | TGTGCCAGCTCGAAGGGGCAGGAGGGTTCTGGAAACACCATATATTTT
TRBJ2-1 | . | . | TRBV7-3 | CASSSTPYNEQFF | TGTGCCAGCAGCTCGACCCCCTACAATGAGCAGTTCTTC
TRBJ2-6 | TRBD2 | . | TRBV4-2 | CASSQLLAGVASGANVLTF | TGTGCCAGCAGCCAACTCCTAGCGGGGGTGGCCTCTGGGGCCAACGTCCTGACTTTC
TRBJ2-1 | . | . | TRBV6-5 | CASSYSIEGYNEQFF | TGTGCCAGCAGTTACTCGATAGAGGGATACAATGAGCAGTTCTTC
TRBJ2-3 | . | once | TRBV6-1 | CASSEDRRDTQYF | TGTGCCAGCAGTGAAGACAGGAGGGATACGCAGTATTTT
TRBJ2-1 | TRBD2 | once | TRBV6-1 | CASSEASGRENEQFF | TGTGCCAGCAGTGAGGCTAGCGGGAGGGAGAATGAGCAGTTCTTC
TRBJ1-1 | . | . | TRBV5-1 | CASSPGTMNTEAFF | TGCGCCAGCAGCCCAGGGACCATGAACACTGAAGCTTTCTTT
TRBJ1-2 | TRBD1 | . | TRBV6-4 | CASSIGTGAGYTF | TGTGCCAGCAGTATTGGGACAGGGGCTGGCTACACCTTC
TRBJ2-3 | . | few | TRBV4-1 | CASSQRFLDTQYF | TGCGCCAGCAGCCAACGGTTCCTGGATACGCAGTATTTT
TRBJ2-7 | . | . | TRBV7-8 | CASSSTVSSYEQYF | TGTGCCAGCAGCTCGACGGTAAGCTCCTACGAGCAGTACTTC
TRBJ2-2 | . | . | TRBV2 | CASRPQANTGELFF | TGTGCCAGCAGGCCACAGGCGAACACCGGGGAGCTGTTTTTT
TRBJ1-2 | . | . | TRBV29-1 | CSVWSYGYTF | TGCAGCGTGTGGAGCTATGGCTACACCTTC
TRBJ2-5 | . | few | TRBV7-9 | CASSPDLGETQYF | TGTGCCAGCAGCCCGGACCTGGGAGAGACCCAGTACTTC
TRBJ2-5 | . | . | TRBV18 | CASSPPSRAGSKETQYF | TGTGCCAGCTCACCACCGAGTAGGGCCGGATCGAAAGAGACCCAGTACTTC
TRBJ2-5 | . | few | TRBV14 | CASSPLYGPETQYF | TGTGCCAGCAGCCCCCTCTATGGGCCGGAGACCCAGTACTTC
TRBJ2-5 | . | . | TRBV7-2 | CASSLGGLSQETQYF | TGTGCCAGCAGCTTAGGAGGTCTCTCCCAAGAGACCCAGTACTTC
TRBJ2-5 | . | . | TRBV6-5 | CASSYSNGGGLREQYF | TGTGCCAGCAGTTACTCGAACGGAGGGGGGCTCAGGGAGCAGTACTTC
TRBJ2-1 | . | . | TRBV30 | CAWSPGIVYEQFF | TGTGCCTGGAGTCCCGGGATTGTCTATGAGCAGTTCTTC
TRBJ1-3 | . | once | TRBV11-2 | CASSLDDIAGGNTIYF | TGTGCCAGCAGCTTAGATGACATCGCTGGCGGAAACACCATATATTTT
TRBJ2-7 | TRBD2 | few | TRBV13 | CASRTGTSDHEQYF | TGTGCCAGCAGGACCGGGACTAGCGACCACGAGCAGTACTTC
TRBJ1-1 | . | . | TRBV11-2 | CASSLEGATEAFF | TGTGCCAGCAGCTTAGAGGGCGCCACTGAAGCTTTCTTT
TRBJ2-5 | . | . | TRBV11-2 | CASSAGETQYF | TGTGCCAGCAGTGCCGGGGAGACCCAGTACTTC
TRBJ1-2 | TRBD1 | . | TRBV25-1 | CASSPTGAEGYTF | TGTGCCAGCAGCCCGACAGGGGCTGAGGGCTACACCTTC
TRBJ1-4 | TRBD1 | . | TRBV2 | CASRQGQGNEKLFF | TGTGCCAGCAGACAGGGACAGGGAAATGAAAAACTGTTTTTT
TRBJ2-7 | . | . | TRBV15 | CATSRDFTGGDEQYF | TGTGCCACCAGCAGAGATTTCACAGGGGGGGACGAGCAGTACTTC
TRBJ2-1 | . | . | TRBV29-1 | CSVEAPDSGDEQFF | TGCAGCGTTGAAGCGCCGGACTCCGGGGATGAGCAGTTCTTC
TRBJ1-5 | . | . | TRBV6-1 | CASSEGPQGNQPQHF | TGTGCCAGCAGTGAAGGCCCTCAAGGCAATCAGCCCCAGCATTTT
TRBJ2-2 | . | . | TRBV27 | CASNRGQLGQGESTGELFF | TGTGCCAGCAATCGGGGCCAACTCGGGCAGGGCGAGAGCACCGGGGAGCTGTTTTTT
TRBJ2-3 | . | . | TRBV7-3 | CASSYTGTEAGTQYF | TGTGCCAGCAGCTATACCGGGACTGAGGCCGGTACGCAGTATTTT
TRBJ1-2 | TRBD1 | . | TRBV6-5 | CASKPTGYGYTF | TGTGCCAGCAAACCGACAGGGTATGGCTACACCTTC
TRBJ1-6 | . | . | TRBV4-1 | CASSQDVTVNSPLHF | TGCGCCAGCAGCCAAGATGTAACGGTTAATTCACCCCTCCACTTT
TRBJ1-5 | . | . | TRBV4-1 | CASGKTGSNQPQHF | TGCGCCAGCGGGAAGACGGGTAGCAATCAGCCCCAGCATTTT
TRBJ2-3 | TRBD1 | . | TRBV7-9 | CASRGTGSRVRTDTQYF | TGTGCCAGCAGAGGGACAGGGAGTAGGGTAAGGACAGATACGCAGTATTTT
TRBJ2-5 | TRBD2 | . | TRBV7-2 | CASSLTSGGETQYF | TGTGCCAGCAGCTTGACTAGCGGTGGGGAGACCCAGTACTTC
TRBJ2-1 | . | . | TRBV5-1 | CASSLGGTSYNEQFF | TGCGCCAGCAGCTTGGGCGGAACCTCCTACAATGAGCAGTTCTTC
TRBJ2-2 | . | . | TRBV5-4 | CASSYPTVNTGELFF | TGTGCCAGCAGCTACCCGACAGTGAACACCGGGGAGCTGTTTTTT
TRBJ2-7 | TRBD1 | . | TRBV29-1 | CSEAFDQGAQGRYF | TGCAGCGAAGCCTTTGACCAGGGGGCGCAGGGGCGGTACTTC
TRBJ1-3 | . | . | TRBV28 | CASSHGSAGNTIYF | TGTGCCAGCAGTCACGGGTCAGCTGGAAACACCATATATTTT
TRBJ2-7 | TRBD1 | . | TRBV5-1 | CASRHKGQGDRTRSYEQYF | TGCGCCAGCAGACATAAGGGACAGGGGGATAGGACGCGCTCCTACGAGCAGTACTTC
TRBJ1-2 | . | . | TRBV7-2 | CASSLDGDGYTF | TGTGCCAGCAGCTTAGATGGCGATGGCTACACCTTC
TRBJ2-3 | TRBD1 | . | TRBV28 | CASRPRQGRSTDTQYF | TGTGCCAGCAGGCCTCGACAGGGGCGTAGCACAGATACGCAGTATTTT
TRBJ2-1 | . | few | TRBV11-3 | CASGPRKANEQFF | TGTGCCAGCGGTCCCAGGAAGGCGAATGAGCAGTTCTTC
TRBJ2-7 | . | . | TRBV4-1 | CASSQERQGYDEQYF | TGCGCCAGCAGCCAAGAGCGCCAGGGGTACGACGAGCAGTACTTC